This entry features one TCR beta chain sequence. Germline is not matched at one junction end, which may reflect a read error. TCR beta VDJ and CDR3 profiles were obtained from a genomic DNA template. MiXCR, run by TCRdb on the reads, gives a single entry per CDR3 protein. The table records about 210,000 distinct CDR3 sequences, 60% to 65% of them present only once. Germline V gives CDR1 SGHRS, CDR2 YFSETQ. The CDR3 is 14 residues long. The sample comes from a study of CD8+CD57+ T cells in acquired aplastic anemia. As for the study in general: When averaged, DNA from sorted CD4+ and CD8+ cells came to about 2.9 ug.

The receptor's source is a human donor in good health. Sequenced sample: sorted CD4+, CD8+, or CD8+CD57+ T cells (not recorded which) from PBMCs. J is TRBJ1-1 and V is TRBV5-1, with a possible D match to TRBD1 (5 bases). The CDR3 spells CASSEQEVNTEASF. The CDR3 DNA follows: TGCGCCAGCAGCGAACAGGAGGTGAACACTGAAGCTTCCTTT.